This is a list of T cell receptor beta chains from one sample in a study of cytomegalovirus exposure and HLA in healthy donors. Only in-frame clones appear in the TCRdb table, and some are missing; sequencing was by immunoSEQ multiplex PCR. Here the sample spans 90,000 to 130,000 clones, 60% to 85% being singletons. The sample consisted of PBMCs. Source of these receptors: a woman aged 55-70 years in good health and CMV-seropositive. Both conserved end residues are part of each CDR3. The D gene is left open where the match is weak. Size is omitted from some rows. Given values are once, few, many or a class for expanded clones.

cdr3_length j_call clone_size d_call v_call cdr3_aa cdr3_nt
16 TRBJ2-1 NA TRBD2 TRBV5-1 CASLNLAGGNNNEQFF TGCGCCAGCCTCAATCTAGCGGGAGGGAATAACAATGAGCAGTTCTTC
11 TRBJ1-1 NA TRBD1 TRBV6-5 CASHRGAEAFF TGTGCCAGCCACAGGGGGGCTGAAGCTTTCTTT
16 TRBJ2-3 once NA TRBV4-2 CASSQDPSARTDTQYF TGTGCCAGCAGCCAAGACCCTAGCGCCCGCACAGATACGCAGTATTTT
18 TRBJ2-6 NA TRBD1 TRBV5-4 CASSLRTGGAAGANVLTF TGTGCCAGCAGCCTACGGACAGGGGGCGCAGCTGGGGCCAACGTCCTGACTTTC
15 TRBJ1-5 NA NA TRBV6-1 CASSQVLYSNQPQHF TGTGCCAGCAGCCAGGTCCTCTATAGCAATCAGCCCCAGCATTTT
16 TRBJ2-7 NA TRBD2 TRBV19 CASSTGLAGAGYEQYF TGTGCCAGTAGTACCGGACTAGCGGGAGCCGGCTACGAGCAGTACTTC
14 TRBJ2-5 NA TRBD1 TRBV9 CASSFGTAEQTQYF TGTGCCAGCAGCTTCGGGACAGCCGAACAGACCCAGTACTTC
16 TRBJ1-4 once NA TRBV6-5 CASSYSAGGWDEKLFF TGTGCCAGCAGTTACTCGGCTGGGGGCTGGGATGAAAAACTGTTTTTT
9 TRBJ1-2 NA NA TRBV20-1 CSASYGYTF TGCAGTGCCAGCTATGGCTACACCTTC
15 TRBJ2-5 NA NA TRBV7-9 CASSLQWQAQETQYF TGTGCCAGCAGCTTACAATGGCAGGCCCAAGAGACCCAGTACTTC
14 TRBJ2-7 few TRBD1 TRBV19 CASSRRDRDFEQYF TGTGCCAGTAGTCGGAGGGACAGGGACTTCGAGCAGTACTTC
15 TRBJ1-4 NA NA TRBV7-7 CASSPLSGEDEKLFF TGTGCTAGCAGCCCCTTATCCGGGGAGGATGAAAAACTGTTTTTT
15 TRBJ1-1 NA NA TRBV9 CASSAKRGGSTEAFF TGTGCCAGCAGCGCTAAAAGGGGGGGGTCCACTGAAGCTTTCTTT
16 TRBJ1-3 NA NA TRBV18 CASSPSGLSSGNTIYF TGTGCCAGCTCACCATCAGGGCTTAGCTCTGGAAACACCATATATTTT
12 TRBJ2-1 NA NA TRBV5-1 CASSSYIDEQFF TGCGCCAGCAGCTCTTACATCGATGAGCAGTTCTTC